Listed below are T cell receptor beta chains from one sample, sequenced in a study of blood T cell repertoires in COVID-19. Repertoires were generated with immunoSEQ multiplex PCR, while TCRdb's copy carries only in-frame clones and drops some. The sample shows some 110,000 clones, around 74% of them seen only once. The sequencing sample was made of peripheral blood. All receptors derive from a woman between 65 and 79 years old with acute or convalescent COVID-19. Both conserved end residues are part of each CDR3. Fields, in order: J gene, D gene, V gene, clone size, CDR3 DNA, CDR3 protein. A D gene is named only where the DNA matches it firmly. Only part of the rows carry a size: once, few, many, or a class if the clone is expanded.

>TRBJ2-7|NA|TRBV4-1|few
TGCGCCAGCAGCCAAGACTTCTACGAGCAGTACTTC
CASSQDFYEQYF
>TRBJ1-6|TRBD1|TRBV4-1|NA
TGCGCCAGCAGCCGGATGGGACAGAGAAGTAGCTCCTATAATTCACCCCTCCACTTT
CASSRMGQRSSSYNSPLHF
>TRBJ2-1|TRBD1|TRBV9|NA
TGTGCCAGCAGCGTAGGGGGACAGGGGGACAATGAGCAGTTCTTC
CASSVGGQGDNEQFF
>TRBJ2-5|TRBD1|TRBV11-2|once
TGTGCCAGCAGCTTACAGGGGGAGCCCCAAGAGACCCAGTACTTC
CASSLQGEPQETQYF
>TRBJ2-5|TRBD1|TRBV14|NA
TGTGCCAGCAGCCTCCAGCGGACAGGGCTTCAAGAGACCCAGTACTTC
CASSLQRTGLQETQYF
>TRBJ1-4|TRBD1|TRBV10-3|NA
TGTGCCACCCAGGGGGTAAAGGGGATTAATGAAAAACTGTTTTTT
CATQGVKGINEKLFF
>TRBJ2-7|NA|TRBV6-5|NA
TGTGCCAGCCAGGTAGTGGAGGCTTCCTACGAGCAGTACTTC
CASQVVEASYEQYF
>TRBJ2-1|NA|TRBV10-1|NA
TGCGCCAGCAGTTTGGGGGCGAATGAGCAGTTCTTC
CASSLGANEQFF
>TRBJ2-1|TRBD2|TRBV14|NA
TGTGCCAGCAGCCCTCTTGTTGGTAGCGGGGGGAAGAACAATGAGCAGTTCTTC
CASSPLVGSGGKNNEQFF
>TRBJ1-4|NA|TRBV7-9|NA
TGTGCCAGCAGCTCGAACAGGCGGGAAAAACTGTTTTTT
CASSSNRREKLFF
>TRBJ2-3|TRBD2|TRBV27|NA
TGTGCCAGCAGTTTGAGCGGGAAGAGCACAGATACGCAGTATTTT
CASSLSGKSTDTQYF
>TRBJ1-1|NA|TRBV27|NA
TGTGCCAGCAGTTTACATACTATCGACAGGTACACTGAAGCTTTCTTT
CASSLHTIDRYTEAFF
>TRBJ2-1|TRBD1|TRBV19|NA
TGTGCCAGTAAGCGGGCCGTCGCAGGGGGCCATTACAATGAGCAGTTCTTC
CASKRAVAGGHYNEQFF
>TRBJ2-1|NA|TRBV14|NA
TGTGCCAGCAGCCAAAGAGGGAAGGGTCACAATGAGCAGTTCTTC
CASSQRGKGHNEQFF
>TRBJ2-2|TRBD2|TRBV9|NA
TGTGCCAGCAGCCTGGTGGGGACTAGCGGGGGCCACGGGGAGCTGTTTTTT
CASSLVGTSGGHGELFF
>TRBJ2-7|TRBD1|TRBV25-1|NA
TGTGCCAGCAGTGACCCGGGACAGGCTCACGAGCAGTACTTC
CASSDPGQAHEQYF
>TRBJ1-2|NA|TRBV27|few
TGTGCCAGCAGTCCCTACCGGTCCCCAGGGGATGGCTACACCTTC
CASSPYRSPGDGYTF
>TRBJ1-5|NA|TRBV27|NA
TGTGCCAGCAGTTTATCGGGGGGTCAGCCCCAGCATTTT
CASSLSGGQPQHF
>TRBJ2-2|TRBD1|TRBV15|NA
TGTGCCACCAGCAGAGATAACAGGGGGACCGGGGAGCTGTTTTTT
CATSRDNRGTGELFF
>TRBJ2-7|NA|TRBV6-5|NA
TGTGCCAGCATTCCGCAGGGGATTCCGTACGAGCAGTACTTC
CASIPQGIPYEQYF
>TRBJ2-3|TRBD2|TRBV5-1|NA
TGCGCCAGCAGCTTGGGACTAGCGGGGACAAGCACAGATACGCAGTATTTT
CASSLGLAGTSTDTQYF
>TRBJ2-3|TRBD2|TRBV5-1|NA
TGCGCCAGCAGCCCCGTCGGGGGGGGTGATACGCAGTATTTT
CASSPVGGGDTQYF
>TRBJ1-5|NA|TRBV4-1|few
TGCGCCAGCAGCCAAGCAGGGCTCAATCAGCCCCAGCATTTT
CASSQAGLNQPQHF
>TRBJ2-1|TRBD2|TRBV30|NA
TGTGCCTGGAGGCCGATTACTAGCGGGGGGTACAATGAGCAGTTCTTC
CAWRPITSGGYNEQFF
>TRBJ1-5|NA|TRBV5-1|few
TGCGCCAGCAGCTTGGGGCATTTGGATCAGCCCCAGCATTTT
CASSLGHLDQPQHF
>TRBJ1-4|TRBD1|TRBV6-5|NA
TGTGCCAGCACCTCCCGGGACAGCCGAGAAAAACTGTTTTTT
CASTSRDSREKLFF
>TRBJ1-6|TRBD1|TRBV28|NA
TGTGCCAGCAGTTGGGGACAGGGGGCGAATAATTCACCCCTCCACTTT
CASSWGQGANNSPLHF
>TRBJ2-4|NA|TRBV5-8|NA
TGTGCCAGCAGCTTGAATGCACAGATGGCCAAAAACATTCAGTACTTC
CASSLNAQMAKNIQYF
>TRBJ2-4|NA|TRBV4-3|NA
TGCGCCAGCAGCCAAGATCCGGGGGACAGCGCCTTTTTAGCCAAAAACATTCAGTACTTC
CASSQDPGDSAFLAKNIQYF
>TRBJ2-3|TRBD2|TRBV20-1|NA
TGCAGTGCTAGTTCAGGGCGGGGGGCAGATACGCAGTATTTT
CSASSGRGADTQYF
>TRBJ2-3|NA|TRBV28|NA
TGTGCCAGCAGTGCGCCATGGATGACTAGCACAGATACGCAGTATTTT
CASSAPWMTSTDTQYF
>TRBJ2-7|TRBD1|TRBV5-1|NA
TGCGCCAGCAGCTTGGAGGGGACAGCCTACGAGCAGTACTTC
CASSLEGTAYEQYF
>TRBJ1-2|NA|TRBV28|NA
TGTGCCAGCACCGATGAGGGGGAGAGTGGCTACACCTTC
CASTDEGESGYTF